This T cell receptor (beta chain) was captured in a study of cytomegalovirus exposure and HLA in healthy donors. Overall study findings and caveats: The authors assumed roughly uniform sequencing depth across donors for presence/absence analyses. Altogether, 164 TCR beta chains were recorded as cytomegalovirus-associated. According to an earlier analysis, most TCR beta V segments yielded productive rearrangements about 90% or about 30% of the time.

J was trimmed by 6 bases and V by 6 bases; bases with no gene match: 6. CDR3 length equals 13 residues. Germline CDR1 reads MNHEY; CDR2 reads SVGAGI. PCR was performed using 60 Vbeta and 13 Jbeta primers. Original analysis: As a later analysis found, there were roughly 80 million unique TCR beta chains, of which roughly 11 million were shared. This table comes from immunoSEQ multiplex PCR, and its TCRdb copy is limited to in-frame clones, with some not included. The V and J calls and clone size were taken over from that table, and D and trimming were inferred from the DNA. The repertoire has roughly 180,000 clones, 80% of them found once; the top ten carry more than 5.5%. With regard to this clone: What it recognizes is unknown.

V and J are TRBV6-5 and TRBJ1-1; 8 bases align to TRBD1. This TCR was recovered from a man between 25 and 39 years old in good health and CMV-seropositive. Sequences were obtained from PBMCs. The CDR3 loop is CASRLDRVPEAFF. Here the CDR3 DNA reads TGTGCCAGCAGGTTGGACAGGGTACCTGAAGCTTTCTTT.